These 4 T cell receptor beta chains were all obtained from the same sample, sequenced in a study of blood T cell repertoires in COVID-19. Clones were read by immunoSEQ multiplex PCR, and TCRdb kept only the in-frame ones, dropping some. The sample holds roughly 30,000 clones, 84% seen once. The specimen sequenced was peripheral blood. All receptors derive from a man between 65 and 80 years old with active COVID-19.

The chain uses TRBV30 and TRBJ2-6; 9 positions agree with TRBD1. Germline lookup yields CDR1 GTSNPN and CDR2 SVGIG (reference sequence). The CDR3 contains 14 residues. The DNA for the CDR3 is TGTGGGGACAGGGCCCGCTCTGGGGCCAACGTCCTGACTTTC. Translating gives CGDRARSGANVLTF.

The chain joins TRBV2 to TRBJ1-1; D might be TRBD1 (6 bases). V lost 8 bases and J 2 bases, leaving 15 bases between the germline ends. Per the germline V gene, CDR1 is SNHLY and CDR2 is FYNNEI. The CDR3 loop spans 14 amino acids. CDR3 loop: CASLGGGSNTEAFF. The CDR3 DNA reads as TGTGCCAGCTTGGGAGGGGGGTCCAACACTGAAGCTTTCTTT.

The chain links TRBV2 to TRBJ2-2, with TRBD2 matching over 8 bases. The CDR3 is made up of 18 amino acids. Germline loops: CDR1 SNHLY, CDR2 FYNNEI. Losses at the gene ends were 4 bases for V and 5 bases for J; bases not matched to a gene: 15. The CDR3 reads CASSAPSGYARKTGELFF. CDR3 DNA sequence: TGTGCCAGCAGTGCCCCTAGCGGGTACGCCCGTAAGACCGGGGAGCTGTTTTTT.

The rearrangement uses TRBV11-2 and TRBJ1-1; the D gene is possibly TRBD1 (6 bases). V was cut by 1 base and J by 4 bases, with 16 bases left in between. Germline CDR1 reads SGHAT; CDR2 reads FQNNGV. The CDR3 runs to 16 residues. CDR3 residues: CASSLASPKGGTEAFF. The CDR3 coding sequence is TGTGCCAGCAGCTTAGCCTCTCCCAAAGGGGGCACTGAAGCTTTCTTT.